This entry lists 4 T cell receptor beta chains sequenced from one sample in a study of vaccination and CD4 T cells after COVID-19. The treatment here: approximately 9-day PBMC culture with coronavirus spike peptide pools or control peptides (ViraFEST assay). The Oncomine TCR Beta short-read assay generated sequence data from the DNA of cultured CD4+ T cells. In TCRdb, the PCR reads were re-called with MiXCR into one record per CDR3 protein. The sample carries about 7,600 distinct CDR3 sequences, more than 60% recorded once. Their cognate antigens are unknown. The starting material was cultured CD4+ T cells from blood, obtained after SARS-CoV-2 vaccination. The receptors stem from a human donor with COVID-19.

This rearrangement joins TRBV5-1 to TRBJ2-5; 9 nucleotides line up with TRBD1. CDR3 length: 13 residues. In germline, CDR1 is SGHRS, CDR2 YFSETQ. With 7 bases clipped from V and 6 bases from J, the junction kept 7 bases outside the gene matches. DNA for the CDR3: TGCGCCAGCCAGGGACAGGGTGGGAAGACCCAGTACTTC. Protein product: CASQGQGGKTQYF.

The chain recombines TRBV7-2 with TRBJ2-5, with D perhaps TRBD1 (5 bases). The CDR3 has 12 amino acids. Trimming took off 5 bases at V and 7 bases at J, with 11 bases between the two ends. Germline values: CDR1 SGHTA, CDR2 FQGNSA. CDR3 sequence reads: CASSPNRGTQYF. In DNA, the CDR3 is TGTGCCAGCAGCCCCAATAGGGGGACCCAGTACTTC.

This clonotype was counted between two and nine times. The rearrangement links TRBV20-1 to TRBJ2-3; D remains unclear. The CDR3 loop spans 13 amino acids. V was cut by 7 bases and J by 0 bases, with 11 bases left in between. Germline lookup yields CDR1 DFQATT and CDR2 SNEGSKA (reference sequence). Written as DNA, the CDR3 is TGCAGTGTAAAGACCAGGAGCACAGATACGCAGTATTTT. It yields the protein CSVKTRSTDTQYF.

The chain has TRBV6-5 and TRBJ1-2; D is perhaps TRBD1 (5 bases). V lost 0 bases, J lost 5 bases, and 10 bases lay in between. CDR1 is MNHEY and CDR2 is SVGAGI in the germline V gene. The CDR3 contains 14 residues. In DNA, the CDR3 is TGTGCCAGCAGTTACTCGAGGGGCGGTTATGGCTACACCTTC. Translating it yields CASSYSRGGYGYTF.